The text below deals with one T cell receptor (beta chain). Its antigen is unknown. The sample is drawn from a study of T cell responses to AZD1222 COVID-19 vaccine. Using immunoSEQ multiplex PCR, the repertoire was profiled, and TCRdb retains in-frame clones only, with some absent. The sample carries about 73,000 clones, approximately 89% recorded once. CDR1 MNHEY and CDR2 SVGAGI come from the germline V gene. V lost 5 bases and J lost 6, with 12 bases in between. CDR3 length: 13 residues. Study-level results: Samples come after the peak T cell response, not at day 14. Spike-wide vaccine-associated CD4 TCRs dominated at 160-218 and 743-854. A mostly white British donor set with more females was recruited, and clonal diversity was possibly underestimated.

The chain recombines TRBV6-5 with TRBJ2-3; tentative D call: TRBD1 (6 bases). The specimen was peripheral blood, collected on day 0 of AZD1222 vaccination. The sequence was collected from an adult in good health. Here the CDR3 DNA reads TGTGCCAGCAGTATTTCAGGGGTGGATACGCAGTATTTT. Translation: CASSISGVDTQYF.